This T cell receptor (beta chain) was captured in a study of cytomegalovirus exposure and HLA in healthy donors listed by TCRdb under 2017. Context from the whole study: According to a later analysis, one platform produced both the 100 to 150 validation repertoires and the 730 or so repertoires of the first cohort. The study aimed to test whether signatures of past pathogen exposure could be identified by cataloging public T cell receptors. A separate validation cohort of over 95 different subjects was used in addition to the approximately 610-subject first cohort. High-throughput TCR immunosequencing, statistical association of individual TCRs with disease status, and machine learning were combined to predict cytomegalovirus infection status. What the research found in general, with its limitations: Most TCR sequences were seen in very few donors, while some public TCRs were found in many individuals. A later analysis lacked HLA typing for the validation cohort, so it scored co-occurrence in that cohort across all 130 or so repertoires. In both the original and validation cohorts, the classifier was reported to diagnose cytomegalovirus status with high specificity and sensitivity. In a later analysis, TCRs clustered in the first cohort were found to also tend to co-occur in the approximately 120 validation repertoires, with 85% to 95% of cluster scores above 0. A total of 150 or so TCR beta chains were listed by the study as associated with cytomegalovirus. In vitro tests confirmed that a few of the cytomegalovirus-associated TCR beta chains recognize cytomegalovirus antigens. The authors suggested that the approach could potentially be generalized to other disease states and immunological phenotypes.

Concerning this clone: No antigen is known for it. It has no much larger one-base neighbor in the sample; base qualities were not kept.

The donors were included in the validation cohort of some 120 subjects, a group kept apart from the approximately 690-subject first cohort. Receptors were amplified or captured by the immunoSEQ multiplex PCR assay. Regarding the original processing steps: To diagnose cytomegalovirus status from the catalog of TCR beta chain sequences, a statistical classification framework was built. The clones in this table, taken by TCRdb from immuneACCESS, are in-frame only. Not every clone is retained; where verified, under half of the shortfall comes from an unresolved V gene, and the cause of the rest is unknown. V and J calls and clone size are copied from that table; D and trimming were computed from the DNA. This sample is represented by roughly 250,000 clones; about 83% of them were singletons. About 2.5% of the sample is held by the ten biggest clonotypes. Per the germline V gene (reference sequence), GTSNPN is the CDR1 and SVGIG is the CDR2. V loses 2 bases, J loses 6 bases, and the germline ends lie 12 bases apart. The CDR3, from cysteine to phenylalanine, totals 13 residues. The kept DNA is CDR3 alone, 39 bases in frame from the first base.

Recombination joined TRBV30 with TRBJ2-3; TRBD1 might be the D gene, on 5 matching bases. Sequenced material: PBMCs. This TCR was recovered from a man between 18 and 35 years old in good health and CMV-seronegative. The CDR3: CAWSQQGRDTQYF. DNA sequence: TGTGCCTGGAGTCAGCAGGGCCGGGATACGCAGTATTTT.